This entry features one T cell receptor beta chain sequence. This sample is drawn from a study of blood T cell repertoires in COVID-19. Germline V CDR1 and CDR2: LNHDA, SQIVND (reference sequence). CDR3 length: 14 amino acids. V lost 6 bases and J lost 6; bases outside the gene matches: 7. In the source study's methods: Using reference gene primer amplification, nucleated cell counts were estimated. Profiling relied on immunoSEQ multiplex PCR, and the TCRdb table lists in-frame clones only, not all of them. V and J calls and clone size follow that table, whereas D and trimming were derived from the DNA. The sample comprises some 64,000 clones, approximately 79% of which are singletons, and roughly 20% rests with the top ten.

V and J are TRBV19 and TRBJ1-1; 10 nucleotides align to TRBD1. This clonotype originated in a woman over 75 with active or convalescent COVID-19. The sequenced material came from peripheral blood. The chain's CDR3 is CASRFRDRGPEAFF. CDR3 DNA: TGTGCCAGTAGGTTCCGGGACAGGGGCCCTGAAGCTTTCTTT.